A selection of T cell receptor beta chains follows, all from one sample in a study of shared clonotypes between healthy human individuals. Generated by immunoSEQ multiplex PCR, the TCRdb table keeps only in-frame clones and is missing some. Found here are 2 million to 2.5 million clones, over 85% of them singletons; the top ten hold 0.9% to 1.3%. The sequencing input was naive CD8+ T cells sorted from blood. All receptors come from a man aged 18 to 29 in good health. Each CDR3 is given without its conserved first and last residue. A D gene is named only where the DNA matches it firmly. Expanded clones get a size class; other rows say once, few or many, or leave the size out.

cdr3_aa | cdr3_length | v_call | clone_size | d_call
ASQTGASGNTIY | 12 | TRBV2 | - | -
ASSLEPGTYEQY | 12 | TRBV11-2 | - | -
ASSPGQGVYEQY | 12 | TRBV27 | - | TRBD1
ASSVALDPYEQY | 12 | TRBV9 | - | -
ASSVGETSSPLH | 12 | TRBV9 | few | -
AISEAVDYFGYT | 12 | TRBV10-3 | - | -
ASSRGWDQPQH | 11 | TRBV7-9 | - | -
AISETGYNSPLH | 12 | TRBV10-3 | - | -
ASSVTPTGELF | 11 | TRBV9 | few | -
ASSVRQGTIKTEAF | 14 | TRBV7-8 | - | TRBD1
AWALMRGDTQY | 11 | TRBV30 | - | -
ASSPRTSGGPYEQY | 14 | TRBV27 | - | TRBD2
ASSLEGTGELF | 11 | TRBV5-4 | once | -
ASSYPTGKDGYT | 12 | TRBV5-5 | - | TRBD1
ASSRWGAEDTQY | 12 | TRBV6-6 | - | -
ASSPGTSGSYEQY | 13 | TRBV19 | - | TRBD2
AISDWGVSKPTETQY | 15 | TRBV10-3 | - | -
ASSFFGEGETQY | 12 | TRBV11-2 | - | -
AISESGLGYT | 10 | TRBV10-3 | few | -
ASSSDRGRPLYEQY | 14 | TRBV6-5 | - | TRBD1
ASSFAGNSPLH | 11 | TRBV28 | - | -
ASSGGEPDTQY | 11 | TRBV25-1 | - | -
ASSLALIPGGTYNEQF | 16 | TRBV7-6 | - | -
ASSLEGGLSTEAF | 13 | TRBV5-1 | - | -
ASSPGFSYNEQF | 12 | TRBV19 | - | -
ASSLDGSVETQY | 12 | TRBV5-6 | - | -
ASSPGHDNSPLH | 12 | TRBV5-4 | - | -
ASSIGAGGYEQY | 12 | TRBV19 | - | TRBD1
ASSVGGPQSQKLF | 13 | TRBV9 | - | -
ASSFGITYEQY | 11 | TRBV5-4 | - | -
ASGLQGWANQPQH | 13 | TRBV28 | - | -
ASSEFGLAGGPGANVLT | 17 | TRBV6-1 | - | TRBD2
ASSSGQNNEQF | 11 | TRBV5-1 | - | -
ASSLVGGSNEQF | 12 | TRBV28 | - | -
ASSSHLEGTAGYT | 13 | TRBV5-4 | - | -
ASSINPGQGVKETQY | 15 | TRBV11-2 | once | TRBD1
ASSLVAGGLNTEAF | 14 | TRBV5-1 | - | -
ASGTDYTEAF | 10 | TRBV5-6 | once | TRBD1
ASSIGQGNTEAF | 12 | TRBV7-9 | - | -
ASSQDRGFSEQY | 12 | TRBV4-2 | - | -
AWSVRGLSYNEQF | 13 | TRBV30 | few | -
AIGNVAGGETQY | 12 | TRBV10-3 | - | TRBD2
ASSPGTSGSSSYEQY | 15 | TRBV5-6 | - | TRBD2
ASSAWGVSDTQY | 12 | TRBV7-3 | - | -
ASSAWGGSYNEQF | 13 | TRBV9 | - | TRBD2
ASSQDLPGTAYEQY | 14 | TRBV14 | - | -
ASRFRDAKWGETQY | 14 | TRBV7-2 | - | -
ASSEGGGLAEQY | 12 | TRBV9 | once | -
ASSFSQGGSEKLF | 13 | TRBV6-5 | - | -
ASSYSGSYNEQF | 12 | TRBV11-2 | - | -
ASSGQGFYGYT | 11 | TRBV13 | - | TRBD1
ASSQDRERGRTDTQY | 15 | TRBV4-3 | - | TRBD2
ASSPLRQAPRPFGSYEQY | 18 | TRBV9 | - | -
ASSDRGGETQY | 11 | TRBV27 | - | TRBD1
ASSSGLAGTGELF | 13 | TRBV5-1 | - | TRBD2
ASSIRQADQPQH | 12 | TRBV27 | - | -
ASSPAGGELF | 10 | TRBV7-9 | - | -
ASSLGSSGLTDTQY | 14 | TRBV7-9 | - | TRBD2